This entry features one T cell receptor (beta chain) sequence. Each of the patients experienced relapse following autologous stem cell transplantation, and their brentuximab vedotin exposure differed. The length of the CDR3 is 16 residues. The V gene end was trimmed by 10 bases and the J gene end by 2 bases; junction bases not matched to a gene: 14. Looked up from germline, CDR1 is ENHRY and CDR2 is SYGVKD. This sample is part of a study of PD-1 blockade in classical Hodgkin lymphoma. Generated by immunoSEQ multiplex PCR, the TCRdb table keeps only in-frame clones and is missing some. Among about 110,000 clones, 80% to 90% were seen once, and the ten largest hold 15% to 20%.

V and J are TRBV10-3 and TRBJ2-7; TRBD2 matches at 10 bases. The source of this sequence is a human donor with classical Hodgkin lymphoma. Here the sequenced sample was peripheral blood mononuclear cells (PBMCs), taken before the second cycle of nivolumab. CDR3 sequence: CATPRGGLAGAYEQYF. CDR3 sequence (DNA): TGTGCCACCCCCCGAGGCGGTCTAGCGGGGGCCTACGAGCAGTACTTC.